This T cell receptor (beta chain) derives from a study of shared T cell receptors in the human thymus (dated by TCRdb to the early 2020s). With regard to the full study: The study investigated the way shared, self-reactive T-cell receptor alpha chains are produced in the human thymus.

Including the terminal cysteine and phenylalanine, the CDR3 comprises 15 residues. Solely the CDR3 DNA is kept, with 45 bases framed from the first base. V is clipped by 0 bases and J by 6 bases, and the sequence between their germline boundaries is 15 bases long. As encoded in the germline V gene, CDR1 is SGHRS while CDR2 is YFSETQ. The table lists this clone with a few counts. Its antigen target is currently unknown. Within one base of it there is no much larger clone, and no base qualities were kept. The method behind the library was the immunoSEQ multiplex PCR assay. Sourced from immuneACCESS, this table was stored by TCRdb with only in-frame sequences that have V and J called. A share of the clones is absent; for the studies checked, an unresolved V gene accounts for under half, and the remainder has no known explanation. The sample table holds approximately 760,000 clones, of which 80% to 90% were seen once. Jointly, the top ten make up about 0.0098% of the sample.

This sample also belongs to another study, concerning human thymus T cells. From that second study: Donors were immunologically healthy infants undergoing open corrective cardiac surgery for congenital heart defects in Finland. Thymus tissue was collected as surgical resects that were removed during corrective cardiac surgery. Both the thymic and the peripheral blood repertoires appeared to show biased V and J gene segment usage. Highly overlapping thymic TCR repertoires among unrelated individuals were reported in the related research. The study used roughly 8 infant thymus samples plus four related peripheral blood samples to characterize TCR alpha and beta repertoires. Donor ages ranged from roughly 6 to 244 days, and the cohort comprised over five male and a couple of female infants. Thymocytes were freed from the tissue by mechanical means and kept at -70 degrees C as pellets of roughly 9.5-31 million cells. Genomic DNA was extracted from frozen cell pellets with a QIAsymphony instrument. TCRB and TCRAD loci were amplified from a standardized quantity of quality-controlled genomic DNA using the immunoSEQ multiplex PCR assay. Amplicons spanned the V(D)J region at a length sufficient to cover the CDR3 and identify V and J genes. The commercial immunoSEQ service was used to sequence amplicons on an Illumina platform. Primer bias and sequencing errors were corrected using previously described methods, and TCRAD and TCRB definitions followed the IMGT database. Repertoires were analysed with immunoSEQ Analyzer 3.0 and VDJTools, covering basic statistics, V/J segment usage, diversity estimates, rarefaction and pairwise overlap. Diversity was estimated with Chao1, ChaoE, Efron-Thisted, Shannon and inverse Simpson indices, and also on datasets down-sampled to the smallest sample. Repertoire overlap was determined by strict matching of CDR3 nucleotide sequence, V gene and J gene, and Jaccard-based multidimensional scaling clustering was applied. On average, thymus samples gave 750,000 to 950,000 unique TCRB clonotypes, whereas blood samples gave 75,000 to 95,000.

The TCR originated in a girl under three years old with a congenital heart defect. Donor details come from another sample of the same person, matched by shared clones. Sequencing input: thymocytes. This receptor chain uses TRBV5-1 and TRBJ1-2, and perhaps TRBD1 as D gene, on 6 matching bases. Here is the DNA: TGCGCCAGCAGCTTGGCCGCGGGGGGCGGCAATGGCTACACCTTC. Protein translation: CASSLAAGGGNGYTF.